This T cell receptor beta chain was found in a study of graft-versus-host responses after intestinal transplantation. Overall study context: Every transplant recipient was induced with anti-thymocyte globulin, then maintained on tacrolimus and steroids for 2 to 3 years.

Clones were sequenced by immunoSEQ multiplex PCR, and TCRdb holds only the in-frame ones, with some missing. This table has 15,000 to 17,000 clones, over 70% appearing once. Intraepithelial lymphocytes and lamina propria lymphocytes were released through processing of graft tissue. V was pared by 0 bases and J by 2 bases, with 13 bases between. This CDR3 contains 16 residues. Germline V gene sequence: CDR1 SNHLY, CDR2 FYNNEI. This clonotype was sampled from a human patient who received an intestinal transplant, so some T cells may come from the graft donor. The material sequenced was ileum tissue, taken 14 days after transplant. The chain combines TRBV2 with TRBJ2-5; D is perhaps TRBD2 (5 bases). The CDR3 is CASSEALKRLQETQYF. In DNA, the CDR3 is TGTGCCAGCAGTGAAGCGCTTAAGCGGCTGCAAGAGACCCAGTACTTC.